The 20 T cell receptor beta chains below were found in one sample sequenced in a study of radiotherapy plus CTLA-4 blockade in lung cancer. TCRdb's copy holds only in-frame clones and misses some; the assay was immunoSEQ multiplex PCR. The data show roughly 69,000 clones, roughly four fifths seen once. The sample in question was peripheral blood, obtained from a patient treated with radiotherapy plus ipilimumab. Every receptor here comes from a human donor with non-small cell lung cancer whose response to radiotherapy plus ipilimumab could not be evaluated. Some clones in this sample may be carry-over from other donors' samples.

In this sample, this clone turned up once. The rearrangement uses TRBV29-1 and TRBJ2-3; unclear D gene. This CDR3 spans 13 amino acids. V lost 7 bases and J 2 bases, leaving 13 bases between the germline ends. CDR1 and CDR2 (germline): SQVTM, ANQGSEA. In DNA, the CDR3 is TGCAGCGCTAGTGGTCTCGCCACAGATACGCAGTATTTT. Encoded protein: CSASGLATDTQYF.

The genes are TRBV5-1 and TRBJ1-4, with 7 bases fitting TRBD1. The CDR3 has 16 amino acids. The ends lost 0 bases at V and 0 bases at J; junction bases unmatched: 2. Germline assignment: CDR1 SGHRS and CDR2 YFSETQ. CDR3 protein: CASSLGDRTTNEKLFF. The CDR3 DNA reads TGCGCCAGCAGCTTGGGGGACAGAACAACTAATGAAAAACTGTTTTTT.

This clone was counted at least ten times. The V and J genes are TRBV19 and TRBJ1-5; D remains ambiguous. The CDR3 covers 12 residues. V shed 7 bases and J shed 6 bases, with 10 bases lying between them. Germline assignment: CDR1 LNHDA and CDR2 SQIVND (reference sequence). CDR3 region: CASTPAGQPQHF. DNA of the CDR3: TGTGCCAGTACCCCGGCGGGTCAGCCCCAGCATTTT.

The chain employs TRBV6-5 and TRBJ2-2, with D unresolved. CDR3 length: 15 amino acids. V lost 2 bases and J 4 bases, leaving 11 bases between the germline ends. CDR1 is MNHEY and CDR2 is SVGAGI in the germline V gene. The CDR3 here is CASSYELSGTGELFF. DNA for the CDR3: TGTGCCAGCAGTTACGAGTTATCGGGCACCGGGGAGCTGTTTTTT.

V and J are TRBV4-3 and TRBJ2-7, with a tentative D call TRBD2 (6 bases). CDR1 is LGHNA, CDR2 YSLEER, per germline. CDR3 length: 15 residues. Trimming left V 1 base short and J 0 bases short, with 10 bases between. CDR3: CASSQGRGVSYEQYF. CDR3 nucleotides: TGCGCCAGCAGCCAAGGGAGGGGAGTCTCCTACGAGCAGTACTTC.

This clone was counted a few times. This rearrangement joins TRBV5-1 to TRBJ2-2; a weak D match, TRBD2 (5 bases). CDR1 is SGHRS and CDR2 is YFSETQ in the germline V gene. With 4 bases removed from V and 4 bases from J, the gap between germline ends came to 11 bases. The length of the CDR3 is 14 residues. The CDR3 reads CASSRRTATGELFF. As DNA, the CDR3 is TGCGCCAGCAGCCGGCGGACTGCCACCGGGGAGCTGTTTTTT. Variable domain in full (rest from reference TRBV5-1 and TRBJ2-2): KAGVTQTPRYLIKTRGQQVTLSCSPISGHRSVSWYQQTPGQGLQFLFEYFSETQRNKGNFPGRFSGRQFSNSRSEMNVSTLELGDSALYLCASSRRTATGELFFGEGSRLTVL.

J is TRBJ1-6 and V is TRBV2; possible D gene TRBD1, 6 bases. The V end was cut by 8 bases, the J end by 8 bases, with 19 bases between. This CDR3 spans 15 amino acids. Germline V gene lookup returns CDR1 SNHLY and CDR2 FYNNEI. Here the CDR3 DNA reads TGTGCCAGCCCCCTCTACAGGGCCCTCGATTCACCCCTCCACTTT. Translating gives CASPLYRALDSPLHF.

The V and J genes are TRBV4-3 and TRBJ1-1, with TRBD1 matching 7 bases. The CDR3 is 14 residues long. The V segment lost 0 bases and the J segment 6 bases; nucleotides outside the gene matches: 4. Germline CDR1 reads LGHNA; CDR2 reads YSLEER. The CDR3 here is CASSQDHRGSEAFF. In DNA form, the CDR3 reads TGCGCCAGCAGCCAAGATCACAGGGGCTCTGAAGCTTTCTTT.

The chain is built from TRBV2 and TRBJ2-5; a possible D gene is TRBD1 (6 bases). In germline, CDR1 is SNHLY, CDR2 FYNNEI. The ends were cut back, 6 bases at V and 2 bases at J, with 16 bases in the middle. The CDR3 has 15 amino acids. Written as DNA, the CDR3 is TGTGCCAGCAGCGCAGGGGTTGGGGTTCAAGAGACCCAGTACTTC. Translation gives CASSAGVGVQETQYF. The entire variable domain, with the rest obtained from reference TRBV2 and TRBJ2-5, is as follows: EPEVTQTPSHQVTQMGQEVILRCVPISNHLYFYWYRQILGQKVEFLVSFYNNEISEKSEIFDDQFSVERPDGSNFTLKIRSTKLEDSAMYFCASSAGVGVQETQYFGPGTRLLVL.

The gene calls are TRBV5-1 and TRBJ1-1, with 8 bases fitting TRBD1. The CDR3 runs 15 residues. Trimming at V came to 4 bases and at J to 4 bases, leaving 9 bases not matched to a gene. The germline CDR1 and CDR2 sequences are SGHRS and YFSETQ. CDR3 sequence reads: CASSDRQGMSTEAFF. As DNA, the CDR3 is TGCGCCAGCAGCGATCGACAGGGGATGAGCACTGAAGCTTTCTTT. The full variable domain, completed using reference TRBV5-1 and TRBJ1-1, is KAGVTQTPRYLIKTRGQQVTLSCSPISGHRSVSWYQQTPGQGLQFLFEYFSETQRNKGNFPGRFSGRQFSNSRSEMNVSTLELGDSALYLCASSDRQGMSTEAFFGQGTRLTVV.

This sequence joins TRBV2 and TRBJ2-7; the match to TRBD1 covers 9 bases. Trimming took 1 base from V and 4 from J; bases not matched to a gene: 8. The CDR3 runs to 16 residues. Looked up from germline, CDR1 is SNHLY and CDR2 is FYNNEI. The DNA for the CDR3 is TGTGCCAGCAGTGAAGAGTGGGACAGGGAAGTTTACGAGCAGTACTTC. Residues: CASSEEWDREVYEQYF.

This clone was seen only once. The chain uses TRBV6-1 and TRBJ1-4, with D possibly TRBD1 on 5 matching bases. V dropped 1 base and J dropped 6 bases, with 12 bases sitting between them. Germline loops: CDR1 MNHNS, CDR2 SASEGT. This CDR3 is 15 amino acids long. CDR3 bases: TGTGCCAGCAGTGAAGAGGCAGGGATTTATGAAAAACTGTTTTTT. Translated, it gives CASSEEAGIYEKLFF.

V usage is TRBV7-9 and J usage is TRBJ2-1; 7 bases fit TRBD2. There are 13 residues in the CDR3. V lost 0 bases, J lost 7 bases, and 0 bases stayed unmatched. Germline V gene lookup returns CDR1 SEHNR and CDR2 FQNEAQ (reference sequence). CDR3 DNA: TGTGCCAGCAGCTTAGCGGGGGGGAATGAGCAGTTCTTC. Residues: CASSLAGGNEQFF.

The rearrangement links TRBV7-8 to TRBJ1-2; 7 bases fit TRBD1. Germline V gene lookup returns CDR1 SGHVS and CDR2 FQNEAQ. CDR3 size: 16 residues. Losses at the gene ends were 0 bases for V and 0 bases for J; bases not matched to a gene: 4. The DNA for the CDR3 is TGTGCCAGCAGCTTAGCATCCGGGACAGCTAACTATGGCTACACCTTC. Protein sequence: CASSLASGTANYGYTF.

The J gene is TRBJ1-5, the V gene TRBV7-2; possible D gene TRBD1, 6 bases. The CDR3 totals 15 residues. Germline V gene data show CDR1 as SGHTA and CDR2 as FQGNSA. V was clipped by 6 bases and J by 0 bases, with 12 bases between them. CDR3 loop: CASSPGVSSNQPQHF. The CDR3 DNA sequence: TGTGCCAGCAGTCCAGGGGTTAGTAGCAATCAGCCCCAGCATTTT.

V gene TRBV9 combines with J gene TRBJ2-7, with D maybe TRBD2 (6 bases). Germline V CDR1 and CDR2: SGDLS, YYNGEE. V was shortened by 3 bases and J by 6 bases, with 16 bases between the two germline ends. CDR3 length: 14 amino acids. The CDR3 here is CASSAGGPPSEQYF. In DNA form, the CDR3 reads TGTGCCAGCAGCGCCGGGGGTCCCCCGAGCGAGCAGTACTTC.

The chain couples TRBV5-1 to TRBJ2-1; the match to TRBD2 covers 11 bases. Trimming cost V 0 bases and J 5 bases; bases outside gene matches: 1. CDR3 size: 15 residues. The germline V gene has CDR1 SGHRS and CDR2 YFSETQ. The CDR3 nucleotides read TGCGCCAGCAGCTTGGGACTAGCGGGGAACAATGAGCAGTTCTTC. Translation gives CASSLGLAGNNEQFF.

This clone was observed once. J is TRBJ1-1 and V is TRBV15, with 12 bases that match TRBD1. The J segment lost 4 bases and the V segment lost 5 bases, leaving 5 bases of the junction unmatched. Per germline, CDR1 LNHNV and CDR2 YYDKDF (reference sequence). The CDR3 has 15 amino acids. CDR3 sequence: CATSVRDRGRTEAFF. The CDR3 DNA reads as TGTGCCACCAGCGTCCGGGACAGGGGGCGCACTGAAGCTTTCTTT.

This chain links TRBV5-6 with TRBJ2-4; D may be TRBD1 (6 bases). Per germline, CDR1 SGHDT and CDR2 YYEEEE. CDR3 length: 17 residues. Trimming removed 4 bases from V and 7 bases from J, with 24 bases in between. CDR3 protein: CASSQLPTSGATNIQYF. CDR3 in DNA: TGTGCCAGCAGCCAACTCCCCACCTCAGGGGCCACGAACATTCAGTACTTC.

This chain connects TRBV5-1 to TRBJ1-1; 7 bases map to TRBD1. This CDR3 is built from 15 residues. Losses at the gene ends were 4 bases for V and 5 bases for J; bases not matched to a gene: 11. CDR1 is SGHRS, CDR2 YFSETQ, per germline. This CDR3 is CASSATGAMVTEAFF. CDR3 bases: TGCGCCAGCAGCGCCACAGGGGCCATGGTGACTGAAGCTTTCTTT.